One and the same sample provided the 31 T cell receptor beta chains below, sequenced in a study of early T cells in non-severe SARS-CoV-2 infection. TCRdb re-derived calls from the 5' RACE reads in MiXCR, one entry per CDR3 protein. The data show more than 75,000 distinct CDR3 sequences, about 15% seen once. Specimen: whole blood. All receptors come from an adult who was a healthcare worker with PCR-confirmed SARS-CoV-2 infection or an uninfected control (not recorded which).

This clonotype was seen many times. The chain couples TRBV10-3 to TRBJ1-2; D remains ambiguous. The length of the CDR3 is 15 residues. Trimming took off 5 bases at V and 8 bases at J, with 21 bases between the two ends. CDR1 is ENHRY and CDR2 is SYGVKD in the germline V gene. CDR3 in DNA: TGTGCCATCAGTCGGGGTGAGGTCACCTTAGAAGGCTACACCTTC. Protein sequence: CAISRGEVTLEGYTF.

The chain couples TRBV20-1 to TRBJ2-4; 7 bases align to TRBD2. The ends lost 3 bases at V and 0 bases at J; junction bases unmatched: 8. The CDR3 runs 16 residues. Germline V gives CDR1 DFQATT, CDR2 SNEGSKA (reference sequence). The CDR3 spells CSASSGGSLAKNIQYF. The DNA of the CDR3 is TGCAGTGCTAGCTCGGGGGGTTCGCTAGCCAAAAACATTCAGTACTTC.

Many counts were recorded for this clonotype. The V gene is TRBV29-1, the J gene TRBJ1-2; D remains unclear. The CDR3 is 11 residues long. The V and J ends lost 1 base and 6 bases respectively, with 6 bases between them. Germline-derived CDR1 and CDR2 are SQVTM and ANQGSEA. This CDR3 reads CSVEGGDGYTF. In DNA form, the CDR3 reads TGCAGCGTTGAAGGCGGGGATGGCTACACCTTC.

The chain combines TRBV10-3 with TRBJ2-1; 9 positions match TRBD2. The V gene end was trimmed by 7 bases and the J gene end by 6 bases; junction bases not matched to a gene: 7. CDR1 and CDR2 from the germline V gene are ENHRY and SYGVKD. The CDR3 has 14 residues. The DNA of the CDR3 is TGTGCCATCACGCGGGGGGGCCTTCCCAATGAGCAGTTCTTC. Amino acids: CAITRGGLPNEQFF.

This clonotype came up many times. As DNA, the CDR3 is TGCAGTGCCAGGAACCCTAGCGGGGCGGCCTATGAGCAGTTCTTC. It codes for CSARNPSGAAYEQFF. The chain joins TRBV20-1 to TRBJ2-1, with 9 bases matching TRBD2. Germline V gives CDR1 DFQATT, CDR2 SNEGSKA (reference sequence). The CDR3 totals 15 residues. The trim removed 6 bases at V and 8 bases at J, leaving 14 bases unmatched.

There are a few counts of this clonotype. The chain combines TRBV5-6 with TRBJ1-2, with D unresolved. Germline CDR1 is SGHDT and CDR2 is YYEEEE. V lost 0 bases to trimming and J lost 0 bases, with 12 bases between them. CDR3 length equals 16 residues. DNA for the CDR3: TGTGCCAGCAGCTTGGGGGTAGGAAGTACTAACTATGGCTACACCTTC. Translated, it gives CASSLGVGSTNYGYTF.

The DNA for the CDR3 is TGCAGCGTCGGGGCGAGCAATCAGCCCCAGCATTTT. It translates to CSVGASNQPQHF. The chain uses TRBV29-1 and TRBJ1-5; tentatively, D is TRBD1 (5 bases). This CDR3 contains 12 residues. Germline-derived CDR1 and CDR2 are SQVTM and ANQGSEA. V was pared by 6 bases and J by 1 base, with 7 bases between.

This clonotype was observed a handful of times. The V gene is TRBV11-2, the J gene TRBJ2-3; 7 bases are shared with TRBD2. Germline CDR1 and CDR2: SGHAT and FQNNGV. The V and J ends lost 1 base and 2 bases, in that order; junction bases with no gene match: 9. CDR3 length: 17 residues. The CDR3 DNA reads TGTGCCAGCAGCTTAGGCTATGCGGGGGACCTCACAGATACGCAGTATTTT. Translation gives CASSLGYAGDLTDTQYF.

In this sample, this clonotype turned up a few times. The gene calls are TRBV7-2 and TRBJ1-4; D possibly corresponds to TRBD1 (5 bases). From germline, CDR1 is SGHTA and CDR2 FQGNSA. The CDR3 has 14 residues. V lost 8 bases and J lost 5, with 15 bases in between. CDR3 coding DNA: TGTGCCAGCTCCCGGGGACGGATAAATGAAAAACTGTTTTTT. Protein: CASSRGRINEKLFF.

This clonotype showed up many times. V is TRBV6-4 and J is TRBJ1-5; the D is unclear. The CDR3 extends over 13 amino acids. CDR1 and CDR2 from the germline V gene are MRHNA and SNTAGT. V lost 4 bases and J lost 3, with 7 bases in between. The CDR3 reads CASSGENNQPQHF. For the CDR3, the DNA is TGTGCCAGCAGTGGGGAGAACAATCAGCCCCAGCATTTT.

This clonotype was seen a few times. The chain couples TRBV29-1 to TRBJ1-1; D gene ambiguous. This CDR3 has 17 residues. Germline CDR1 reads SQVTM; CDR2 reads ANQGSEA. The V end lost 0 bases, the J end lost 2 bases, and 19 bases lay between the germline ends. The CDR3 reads CSVEDPRGAGRNTEAFF. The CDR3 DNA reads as TGCAGCGTTGAAGATCCTCGGGGAGCAGGCAGAAACACTGAAGCTTTCTTT.

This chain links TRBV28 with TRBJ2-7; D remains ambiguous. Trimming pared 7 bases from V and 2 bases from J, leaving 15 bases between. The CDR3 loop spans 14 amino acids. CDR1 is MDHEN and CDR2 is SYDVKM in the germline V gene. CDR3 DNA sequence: TGTGCCAGCATAGGTAGCCGGGCCCCCTACGAGCAGTACTTC. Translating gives CASIGSRAPYEQYF.

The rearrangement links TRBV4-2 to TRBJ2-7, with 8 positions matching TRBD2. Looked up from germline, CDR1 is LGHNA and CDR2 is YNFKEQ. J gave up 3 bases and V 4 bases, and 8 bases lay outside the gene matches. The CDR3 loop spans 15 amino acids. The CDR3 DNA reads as TGTGCCAGCAGCCCGGCCGGCGGGGGGCACTACGAGCAGTACTTC. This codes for CASSPAGGGHYEQYF.

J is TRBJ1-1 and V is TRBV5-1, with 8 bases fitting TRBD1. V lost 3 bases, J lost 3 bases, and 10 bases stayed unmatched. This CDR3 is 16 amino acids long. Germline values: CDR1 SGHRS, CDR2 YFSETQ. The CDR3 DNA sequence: TGCGCCAGCAGCTCCTCAGGGGGCCTATCGGACACTGAAGCTTTCTTT. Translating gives CASSSSGGLSDTEAFF.

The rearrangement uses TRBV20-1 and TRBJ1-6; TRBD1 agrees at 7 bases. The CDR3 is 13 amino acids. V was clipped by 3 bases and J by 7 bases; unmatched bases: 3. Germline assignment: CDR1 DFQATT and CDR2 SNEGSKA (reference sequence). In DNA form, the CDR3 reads TGCAGTGCTAGTAAACAGGGGAATTCACCCCTCCACTTT. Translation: CSASKQGNSPLHF.

The CDR3 protein is CASSYSTGRELFF. The CDR3 DNA reads TGTGCCAGCAGTTACTCGACCGGGAGGGAGCTGTTTTTT. V is TRBV6-5 and J is TRBJ2-2, with a tentative D call TRBD2 (5 bases). Germline-derived CDR1 and CDR2 are MNHEY and SVGAGI. V was pared by 0 bases and J by 9 bases, with 8 bases between. The CDR3 sequence is 13 residues long.

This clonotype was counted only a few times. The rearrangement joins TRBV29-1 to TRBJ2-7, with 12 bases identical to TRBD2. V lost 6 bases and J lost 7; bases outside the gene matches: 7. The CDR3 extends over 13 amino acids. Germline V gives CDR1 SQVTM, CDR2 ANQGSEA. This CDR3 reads CSVSSGGAEEQYF. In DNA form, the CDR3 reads TGCAGCGTCTCTAGCGGGGGGGCGGAAGAGCAGTACTTC.

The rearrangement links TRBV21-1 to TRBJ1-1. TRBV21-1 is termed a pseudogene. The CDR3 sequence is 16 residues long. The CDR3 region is CASSKIGRRHNTEAFF. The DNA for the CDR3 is TGTGCCAGCAGCAAAATAGGACGCAGACACAACACTGAAGCTTTCTTT.

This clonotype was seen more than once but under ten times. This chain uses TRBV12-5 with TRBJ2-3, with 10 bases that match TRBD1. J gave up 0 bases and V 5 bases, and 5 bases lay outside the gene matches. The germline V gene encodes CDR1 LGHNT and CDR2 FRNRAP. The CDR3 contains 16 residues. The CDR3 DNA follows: TGTGCTAGTGGTCTCGACAGGGGGCAAAGCACAGATACGCAGTATTTT. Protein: CASGLDRGQSTDTQYF.

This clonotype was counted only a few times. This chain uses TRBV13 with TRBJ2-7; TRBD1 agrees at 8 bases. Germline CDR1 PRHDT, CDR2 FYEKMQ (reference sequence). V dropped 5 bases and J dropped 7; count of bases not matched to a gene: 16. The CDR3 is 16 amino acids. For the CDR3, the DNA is TGTGCCAGCAGCCACACCCCGGGACAGGACCGGGGGGAGCAGTACTTC. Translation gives CASSHTPGQDRGEQYF.

The CDR3 protein is CSARVTTLAKNIQYF. Here the CDR3 DNA reads TGCAGTGCTAGAGTAACTACTTTAGCCAAAAACATTCAGTACTTC. The V gene is TRBV20-1, the J gene TRBJ2-4, with D hard to call. The CDR3 runs to 15 residues. Germline CDR1 is DFQATT and CDR2 is SNEGSKA (reference sequence). Trimming stripped 1 base from V and 0 bases from J, with 10 bases between.

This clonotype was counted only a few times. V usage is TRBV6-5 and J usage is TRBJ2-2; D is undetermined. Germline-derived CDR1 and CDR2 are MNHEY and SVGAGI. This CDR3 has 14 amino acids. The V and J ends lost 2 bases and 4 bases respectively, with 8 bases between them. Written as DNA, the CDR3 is TGTGCCAGCAGTTACGGGGTCGCCACCGGGGAGCTGTTTTTT. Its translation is CASSYGVATGELFF.

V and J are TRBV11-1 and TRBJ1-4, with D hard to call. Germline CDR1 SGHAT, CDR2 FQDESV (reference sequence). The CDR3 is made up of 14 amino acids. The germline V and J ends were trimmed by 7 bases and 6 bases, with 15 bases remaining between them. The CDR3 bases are TGTGCCAGCACCAGAGACACCGGGGATGAAAAACTGTTTTTT. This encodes CASTRDTGDEKLFF.

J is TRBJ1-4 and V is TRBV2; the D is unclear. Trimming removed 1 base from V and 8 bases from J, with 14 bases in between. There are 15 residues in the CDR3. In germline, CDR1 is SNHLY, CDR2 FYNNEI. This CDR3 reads CASSEVSNGREKLFF. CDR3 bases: TGTGCCAGCAGTGAAGTATCGAATGGACGAGAAAAACTGTTTTTT.

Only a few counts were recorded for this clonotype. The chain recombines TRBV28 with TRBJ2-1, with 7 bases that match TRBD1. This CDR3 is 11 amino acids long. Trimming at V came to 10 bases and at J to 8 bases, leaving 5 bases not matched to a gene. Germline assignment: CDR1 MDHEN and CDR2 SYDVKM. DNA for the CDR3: TGTGCCACCCAGGGGGTGGATGAGCAGTTCTTC. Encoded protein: CATQGVDEQFF.

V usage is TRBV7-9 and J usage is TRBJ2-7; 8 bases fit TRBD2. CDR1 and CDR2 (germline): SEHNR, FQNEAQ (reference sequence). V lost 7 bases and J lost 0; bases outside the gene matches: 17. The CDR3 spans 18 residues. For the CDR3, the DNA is TGTGCCAGCACCCCGGGAGGGCAGCCCCTGATAAACTCCTACGAGCAGTACTTC. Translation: CASTPGGQPLINSYEQYF.

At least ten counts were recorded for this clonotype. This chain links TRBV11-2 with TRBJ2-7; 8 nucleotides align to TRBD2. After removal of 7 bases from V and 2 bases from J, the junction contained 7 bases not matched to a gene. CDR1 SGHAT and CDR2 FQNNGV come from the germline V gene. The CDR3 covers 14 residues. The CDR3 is CASIPGLATYEQYF. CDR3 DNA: TGTGCCAGCATCCCCGGACTAGCCACCTACGAGCAGTACTTC.

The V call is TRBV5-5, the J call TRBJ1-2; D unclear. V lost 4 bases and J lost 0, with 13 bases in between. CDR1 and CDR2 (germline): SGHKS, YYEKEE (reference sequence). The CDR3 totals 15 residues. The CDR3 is CASSPAGGTNYGYTF. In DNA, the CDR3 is TGTGCCAGCAGCCCGGCGGGAGGGACTAACTATGGCTACACCTTC.

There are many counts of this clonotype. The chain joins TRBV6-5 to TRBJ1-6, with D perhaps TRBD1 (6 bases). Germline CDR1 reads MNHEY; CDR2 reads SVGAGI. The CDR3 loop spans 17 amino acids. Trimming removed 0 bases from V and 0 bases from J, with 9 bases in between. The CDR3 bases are TGTGCCAGCAGTTACTCAGCCAGGGGCTCCTATAATTCACCCCTCCACTTT. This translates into CASSYSARGSYNSPLHF.

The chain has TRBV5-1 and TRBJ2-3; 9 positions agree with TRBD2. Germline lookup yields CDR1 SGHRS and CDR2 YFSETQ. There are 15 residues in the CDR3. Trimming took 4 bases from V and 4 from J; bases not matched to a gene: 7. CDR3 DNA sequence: TGCGCCAGCAGCCGCATAGCGGGGGCTGCAGATACGCAGTATTTT. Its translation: CASSRIAGAADTQYF.

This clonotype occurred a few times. The CDR3 loop reads CASSGQGLAGGQETQYF. Written as DNA, the CDR3 is TGTGCCAGCAGCGGCCAGGGACTAGCGGGGGGCCAAGAGACCCAGTACTTC. The J gene is TRBJ2-5, the V gene TRBV7-3, with 15 bases lining up with TRBD2. Germline CDR1 and CDR2: SGHTA and FQGTGA. With V trimmed by 5 bases and J by 1 base, 5 bases remained unmatched. This CDR3 region has 17 residues.